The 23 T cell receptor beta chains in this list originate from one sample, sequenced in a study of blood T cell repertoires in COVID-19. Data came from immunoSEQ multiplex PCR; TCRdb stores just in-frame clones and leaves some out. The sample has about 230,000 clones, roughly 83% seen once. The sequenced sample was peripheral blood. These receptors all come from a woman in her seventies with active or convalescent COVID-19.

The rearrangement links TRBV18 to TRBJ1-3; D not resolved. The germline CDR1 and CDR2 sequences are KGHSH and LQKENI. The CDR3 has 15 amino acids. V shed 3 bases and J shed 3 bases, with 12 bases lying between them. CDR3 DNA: TGTGCCAGCTCACCGATCGACGGAGGTGGAAACACCATATATTTT. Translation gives CASSPIDGGGNTIYF.

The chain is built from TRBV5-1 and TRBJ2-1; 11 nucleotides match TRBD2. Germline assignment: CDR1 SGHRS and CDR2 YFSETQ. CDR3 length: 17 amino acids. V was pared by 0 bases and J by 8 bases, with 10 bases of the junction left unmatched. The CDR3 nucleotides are TGCGCCAGCAGCTTGGGTAGCGGGAGGGGACCGTGGGATGAGCAGTTCTTC. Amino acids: CASSLGSGRGPWDEQFF.

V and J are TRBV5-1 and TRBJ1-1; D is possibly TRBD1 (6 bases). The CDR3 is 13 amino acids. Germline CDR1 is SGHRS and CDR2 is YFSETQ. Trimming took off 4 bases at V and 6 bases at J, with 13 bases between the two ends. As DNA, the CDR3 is TGCGCCAGCAGCGCCGGACCAGGGGCTGAAGCTTTCTTT. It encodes CASSAGPGAEAFF.

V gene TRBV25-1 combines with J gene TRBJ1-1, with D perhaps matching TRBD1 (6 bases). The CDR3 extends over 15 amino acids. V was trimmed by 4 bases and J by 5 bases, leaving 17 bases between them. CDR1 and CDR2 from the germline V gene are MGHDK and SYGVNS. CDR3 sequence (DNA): TGTGCCAGCAGTGGCTTACAGGGCCCGGGGACTGAAGCTTTCTTT. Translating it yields CASSGLQGPGTEAFF. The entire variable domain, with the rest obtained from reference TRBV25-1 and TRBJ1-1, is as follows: EADIYQTPRYLVIGTGKKITLECSQTMGHDKMYWYQQDPGMELHLIHYSYGVNSTEKGDLSSESTVSRIRTEHFPLTLESARPSHTSQYLCASSGLQGPGTEAFFGQGTRLTVV.

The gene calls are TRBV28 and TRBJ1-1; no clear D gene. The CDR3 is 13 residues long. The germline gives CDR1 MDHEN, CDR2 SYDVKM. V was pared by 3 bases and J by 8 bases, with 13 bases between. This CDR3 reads CASSFNVPREAFF. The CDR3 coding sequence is TGTGCCAGCAGTTTTAATGTCCCCAGGGAAGCTTTCTTT.

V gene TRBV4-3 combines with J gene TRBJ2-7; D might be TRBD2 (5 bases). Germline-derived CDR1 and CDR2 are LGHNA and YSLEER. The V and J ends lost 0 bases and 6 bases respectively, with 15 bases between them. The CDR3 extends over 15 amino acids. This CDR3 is CASSQELASFFEQYF. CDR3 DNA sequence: TGCGCCAGCAGCCAAGAGCTAGCTTCATTCTTCGAGCAGTACTTC.

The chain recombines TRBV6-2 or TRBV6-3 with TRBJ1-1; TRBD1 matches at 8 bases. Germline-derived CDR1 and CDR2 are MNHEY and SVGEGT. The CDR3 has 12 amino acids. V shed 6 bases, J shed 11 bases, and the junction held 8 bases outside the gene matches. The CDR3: CASSSRTGMAFF. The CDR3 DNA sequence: TGTGCCAGCAGCTCTAGGACAGGGATGGCTTTCTTT.

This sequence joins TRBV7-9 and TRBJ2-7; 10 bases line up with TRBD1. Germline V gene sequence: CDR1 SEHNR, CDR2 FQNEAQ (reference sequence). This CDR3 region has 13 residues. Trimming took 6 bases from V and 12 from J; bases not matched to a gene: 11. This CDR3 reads CASRRPGQGTSYF. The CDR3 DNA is TGTGCCAGCAGACGACCGGGACAGGGGACTTCGTACTTC.

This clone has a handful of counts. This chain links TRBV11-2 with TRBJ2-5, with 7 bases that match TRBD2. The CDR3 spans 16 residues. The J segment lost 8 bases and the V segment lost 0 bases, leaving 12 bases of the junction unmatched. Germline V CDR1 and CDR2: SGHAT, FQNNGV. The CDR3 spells CASSLDGGGSPDTQYF. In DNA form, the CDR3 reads TGTGCCAGCAGCTTAGATGGCGGCGGGAGCCCCGATACCCAGTACTTC.

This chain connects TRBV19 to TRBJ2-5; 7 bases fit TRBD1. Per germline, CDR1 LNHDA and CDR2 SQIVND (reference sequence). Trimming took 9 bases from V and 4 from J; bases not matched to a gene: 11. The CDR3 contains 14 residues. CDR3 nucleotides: TGTGCCAGCGGACAGGATGGTACAAGAGAGACCCAGTACTTC. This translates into CASGQDGTRETQYF.

The CDR3 nucleotides are TGTGCCAGCAGCCAAGCGGAGACCCAGTACTTC. Its protein is CASSQAETQYF. The rearrangement uses TRBV3-1 (or the pseudogene TRBV3-2) and TRBJ2-5, with unresolved D. The CDR3 has 11 amino acids. Germline V gene data show CDR1 as LGHDT and CDR2 as YNNKEL (reference sequence). Trimming stripped 1 base from V and 5 bases from J, with 2 bases between.

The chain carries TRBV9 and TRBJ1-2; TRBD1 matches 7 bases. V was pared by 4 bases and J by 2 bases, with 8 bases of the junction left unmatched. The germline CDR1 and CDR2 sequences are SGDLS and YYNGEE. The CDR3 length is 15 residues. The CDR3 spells CASSHYGTANYGYTF. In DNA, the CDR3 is TGTGCCAGCAGCCACTACGGGACAGCCAACTATGGCTACACCTTC.

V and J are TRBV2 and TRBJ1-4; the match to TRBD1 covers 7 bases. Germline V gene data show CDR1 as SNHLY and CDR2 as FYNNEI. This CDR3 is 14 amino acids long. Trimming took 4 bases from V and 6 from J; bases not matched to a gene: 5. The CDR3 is CASSANRGDEKLFF. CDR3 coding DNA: TGTGCCAGCAGTGCTAACAGGGGTGATGAAAAACTGTTTTTT. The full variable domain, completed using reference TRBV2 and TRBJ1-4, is EPEVTQTPSHQVTQMGQEVILRCVPISNHLYFYWYRQILGQKVEFLVSFYNNEISEKSEIFDDQFSVERPDGSNFTLKIRSTKLEDSAMYFCASSANRGDEKLFFGSGTQLSVL.

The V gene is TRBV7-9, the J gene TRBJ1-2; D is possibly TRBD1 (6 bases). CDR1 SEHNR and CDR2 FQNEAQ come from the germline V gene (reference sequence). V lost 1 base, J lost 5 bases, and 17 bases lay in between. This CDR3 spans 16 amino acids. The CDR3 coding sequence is TGTGCCAGCAGCTTAGAACGGGCAGGGGCTGGGTATGGCTACACCTTC. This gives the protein CASSLERAGAGYGYTF.

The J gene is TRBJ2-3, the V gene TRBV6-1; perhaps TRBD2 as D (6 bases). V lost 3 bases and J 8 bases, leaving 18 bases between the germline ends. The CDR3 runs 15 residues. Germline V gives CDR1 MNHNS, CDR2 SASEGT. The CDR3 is CASSDSGSGIGTQYF. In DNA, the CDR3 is TGTGCCAGCAGTGATTCCGGGAGTGGGATCGGTACGCAGTATTTT.

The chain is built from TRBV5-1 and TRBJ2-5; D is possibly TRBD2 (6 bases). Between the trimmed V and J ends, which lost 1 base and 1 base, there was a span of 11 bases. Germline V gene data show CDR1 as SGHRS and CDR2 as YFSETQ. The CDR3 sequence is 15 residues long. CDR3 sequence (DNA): TGCGCCAGCAGCTTGTGGCAGGGAGGCCAAGAGACCCAGTACTTC. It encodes CASSLWQGGQETQYF.

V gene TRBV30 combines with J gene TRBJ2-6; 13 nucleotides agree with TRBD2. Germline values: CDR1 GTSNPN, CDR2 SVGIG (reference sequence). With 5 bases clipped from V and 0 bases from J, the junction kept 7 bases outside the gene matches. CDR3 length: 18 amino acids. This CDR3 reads CAWRTSGSIPSGANVLTF. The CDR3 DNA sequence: TGTGCCTGGCGGACTAGCGGGAGTATCCCCTCTGGGGCCAACGTCCTGACTTTC. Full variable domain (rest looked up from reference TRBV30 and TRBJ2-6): SQTIHQWPATLVQPVGSPLSLECTVEGTSNPNLYWYRQAAGRGLQLLFYSVGIGQISSEVPQNLSASRPQDRQFILSSKKLLLSDSGFYLCAWRTSGSIPSGANVLTFGAGSRLTVL.

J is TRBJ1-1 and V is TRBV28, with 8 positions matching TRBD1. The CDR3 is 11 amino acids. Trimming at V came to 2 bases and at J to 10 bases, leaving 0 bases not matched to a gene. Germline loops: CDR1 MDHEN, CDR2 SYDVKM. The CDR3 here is CASSLGQGAFF. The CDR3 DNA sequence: TGTGCCAGCAGTTTAGGACAGGGAGCTTTCTTT.

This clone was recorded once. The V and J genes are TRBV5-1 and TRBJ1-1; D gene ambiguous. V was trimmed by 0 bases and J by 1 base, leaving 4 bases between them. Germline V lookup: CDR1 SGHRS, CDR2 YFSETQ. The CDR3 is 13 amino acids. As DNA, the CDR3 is TGCGCCAGCAGCTTGGCTTCGAACACTGAAGCTTTCTTT. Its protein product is CASSLASNTEAFF.

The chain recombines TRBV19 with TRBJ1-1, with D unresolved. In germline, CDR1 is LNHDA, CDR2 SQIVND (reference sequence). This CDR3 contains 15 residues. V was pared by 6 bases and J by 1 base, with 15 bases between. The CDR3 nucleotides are TGTGCCAGTAGCCTACGGTCGGGGAGGAACACTGAAGCTTTCTTT. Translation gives CASSLRSGRNTEAFF.

The CDR3 loop is CASSLDRGEGTQYF. The CDR3 DNA is TGCGCCAGCAGCTTGGACAGGGGAGAAGGGACCCAGTACTTC. The chain couples TRBV5-1 to TRBJ2-5; 7 positions match TRBD1. The V gene end was trimmed by 0 bases and the J gene end by 7 bases; junction bases not matched to a gene: 6. CDR3 size: 14 residues. Germline-derived CDR1 and CDR2 are SGHRS and YFSETQ.

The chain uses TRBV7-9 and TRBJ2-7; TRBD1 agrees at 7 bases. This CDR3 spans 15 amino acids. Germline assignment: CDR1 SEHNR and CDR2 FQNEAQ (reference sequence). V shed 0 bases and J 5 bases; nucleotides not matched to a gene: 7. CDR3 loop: CASSLASGTVDEQYF. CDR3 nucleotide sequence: TGTGCCAGCAGCTTAGCGTCCGGGACAGTTGACGAGCAGTACTTC.

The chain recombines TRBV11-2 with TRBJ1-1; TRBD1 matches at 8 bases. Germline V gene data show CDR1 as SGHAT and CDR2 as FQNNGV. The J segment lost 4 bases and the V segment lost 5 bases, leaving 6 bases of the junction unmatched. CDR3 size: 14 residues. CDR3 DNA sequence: TGTGCCAGCAGCCCGGACAGGGTCTCCACTGAAGCTTTCTTT. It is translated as CASSPDRVSTEAFF. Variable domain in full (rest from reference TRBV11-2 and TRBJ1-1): EAGVAQSPRYKIIEKRQSVAFWCNPISGHATLYWYQQILGQGPKLLIQFQNNGVVDDSQLPKDRFSAERLKGVDSTLKIQPAKLEDSAVYLCASSPDRVSTEAFFGQGTRLTVV.